The T cell receptor beta chain described here comes from a study of technical replicates of blood from several donors. The table came from immunoSEQ multiplex PCR; TCRdb's copy has only in-frame clones and leaves some out. Here the sample spans roughly 81,000 clones, just over 85% being singletons. The CDR3 spans 16 residues. Germline CDR1 is WSHSY and CDR2 is SAAADI. Trimming stripped 6 bases from V and 3 bases from J, with 20 bases between. The receptor's source is a human donor in good health. Some clones in this sample may be carry-over from other donors' samples. The chain couples TRBV10-2 to TRBJ1-1; possible D gene TRBD1, 6 bases. The sample comprised PBMCs. Here the CDR3 DNA reads TGCGCCAGCAGGGAAGTGAGGTTACAGGGTGACACTGAAGCTTTCTTT. As protein: CASREVRLQGDTEAFF.